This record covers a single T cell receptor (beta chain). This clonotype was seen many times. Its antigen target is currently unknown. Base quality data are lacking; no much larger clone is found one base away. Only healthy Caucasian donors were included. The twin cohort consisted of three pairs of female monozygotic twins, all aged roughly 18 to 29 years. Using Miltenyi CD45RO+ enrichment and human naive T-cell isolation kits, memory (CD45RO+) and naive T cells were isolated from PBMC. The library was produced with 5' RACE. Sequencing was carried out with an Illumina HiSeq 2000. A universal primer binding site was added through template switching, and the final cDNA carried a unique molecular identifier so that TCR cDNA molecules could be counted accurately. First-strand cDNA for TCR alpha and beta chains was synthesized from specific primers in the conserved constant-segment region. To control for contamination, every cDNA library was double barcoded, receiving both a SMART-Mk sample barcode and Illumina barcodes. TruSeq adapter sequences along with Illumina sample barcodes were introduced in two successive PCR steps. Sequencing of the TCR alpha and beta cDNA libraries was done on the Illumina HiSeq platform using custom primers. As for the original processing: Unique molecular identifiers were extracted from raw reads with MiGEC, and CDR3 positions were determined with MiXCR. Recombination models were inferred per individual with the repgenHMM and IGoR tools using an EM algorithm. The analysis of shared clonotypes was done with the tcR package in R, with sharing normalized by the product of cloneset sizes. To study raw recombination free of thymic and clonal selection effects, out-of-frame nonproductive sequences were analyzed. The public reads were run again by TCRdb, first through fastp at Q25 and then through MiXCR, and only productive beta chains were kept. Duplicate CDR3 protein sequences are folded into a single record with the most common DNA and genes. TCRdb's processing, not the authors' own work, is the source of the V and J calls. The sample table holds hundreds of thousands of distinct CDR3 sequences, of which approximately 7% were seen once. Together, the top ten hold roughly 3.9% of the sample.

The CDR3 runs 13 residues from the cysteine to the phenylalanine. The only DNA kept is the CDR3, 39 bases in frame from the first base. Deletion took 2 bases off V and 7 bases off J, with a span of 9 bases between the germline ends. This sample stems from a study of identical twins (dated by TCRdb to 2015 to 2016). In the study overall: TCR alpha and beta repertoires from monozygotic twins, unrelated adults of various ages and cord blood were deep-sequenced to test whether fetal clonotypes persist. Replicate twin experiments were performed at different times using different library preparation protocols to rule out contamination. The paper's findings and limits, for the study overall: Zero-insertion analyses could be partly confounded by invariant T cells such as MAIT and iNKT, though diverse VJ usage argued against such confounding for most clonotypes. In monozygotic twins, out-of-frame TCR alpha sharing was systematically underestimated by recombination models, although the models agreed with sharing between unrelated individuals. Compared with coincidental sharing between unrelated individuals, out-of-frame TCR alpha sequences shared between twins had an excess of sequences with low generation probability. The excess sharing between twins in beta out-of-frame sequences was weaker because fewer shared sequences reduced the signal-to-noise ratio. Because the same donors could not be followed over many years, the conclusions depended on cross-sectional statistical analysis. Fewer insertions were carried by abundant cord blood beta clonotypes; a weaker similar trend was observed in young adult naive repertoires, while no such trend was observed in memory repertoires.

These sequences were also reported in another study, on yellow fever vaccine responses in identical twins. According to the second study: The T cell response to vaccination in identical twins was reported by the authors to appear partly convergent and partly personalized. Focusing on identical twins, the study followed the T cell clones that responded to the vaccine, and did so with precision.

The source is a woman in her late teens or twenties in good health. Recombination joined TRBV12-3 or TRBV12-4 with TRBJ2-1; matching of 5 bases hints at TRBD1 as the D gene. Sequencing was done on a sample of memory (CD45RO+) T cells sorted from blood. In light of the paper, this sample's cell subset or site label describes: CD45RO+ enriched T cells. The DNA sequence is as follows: TGTGCCAGCAGTTTACCCCAGGGTAATGAGCAGTTCTTC. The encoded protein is CASSLPQGNEQFF.